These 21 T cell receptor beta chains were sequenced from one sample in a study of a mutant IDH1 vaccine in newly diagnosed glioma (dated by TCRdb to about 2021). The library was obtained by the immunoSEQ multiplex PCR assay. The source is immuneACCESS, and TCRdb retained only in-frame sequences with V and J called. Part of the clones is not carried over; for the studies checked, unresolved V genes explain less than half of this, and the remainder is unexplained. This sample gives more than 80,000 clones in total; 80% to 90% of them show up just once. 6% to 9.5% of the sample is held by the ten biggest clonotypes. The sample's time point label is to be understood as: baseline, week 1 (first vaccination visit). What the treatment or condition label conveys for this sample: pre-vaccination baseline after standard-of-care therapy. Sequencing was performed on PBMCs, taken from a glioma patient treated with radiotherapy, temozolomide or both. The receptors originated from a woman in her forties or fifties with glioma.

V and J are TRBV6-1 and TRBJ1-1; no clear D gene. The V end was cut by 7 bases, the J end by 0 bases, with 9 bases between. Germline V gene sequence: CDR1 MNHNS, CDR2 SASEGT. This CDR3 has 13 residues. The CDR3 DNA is TGTGCCAGCACCCCAAGCCTGAACACTGAAGCTTTCTTT. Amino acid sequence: CASTPSLNTEAFF.

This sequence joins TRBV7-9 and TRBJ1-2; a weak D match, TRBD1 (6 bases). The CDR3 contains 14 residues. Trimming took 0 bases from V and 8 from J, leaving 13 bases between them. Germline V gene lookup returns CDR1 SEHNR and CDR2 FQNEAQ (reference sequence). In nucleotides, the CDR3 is TGTGCCAGCAGCTTAGCGGGGGGCGCTGGGGGCTACACCTTC. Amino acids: CASSLAGGAGGYTF.

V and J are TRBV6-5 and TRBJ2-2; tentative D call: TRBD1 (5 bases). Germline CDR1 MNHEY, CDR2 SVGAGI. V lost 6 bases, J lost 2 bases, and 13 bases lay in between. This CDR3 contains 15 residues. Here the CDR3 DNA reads TGTGCCAGCAGCCAAGCCGGACACAACACCGGGGAGCTGTTTTTT. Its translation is CASSQAGHNTGELFF.

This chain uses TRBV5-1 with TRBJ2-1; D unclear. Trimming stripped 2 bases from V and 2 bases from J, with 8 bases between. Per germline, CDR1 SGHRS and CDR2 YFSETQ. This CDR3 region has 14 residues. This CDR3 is CASSLDKTYNEQFF. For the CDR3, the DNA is TGCGCCAGCAGCTTAGATAAAACCTACAATGAGCAGTTCTTC.

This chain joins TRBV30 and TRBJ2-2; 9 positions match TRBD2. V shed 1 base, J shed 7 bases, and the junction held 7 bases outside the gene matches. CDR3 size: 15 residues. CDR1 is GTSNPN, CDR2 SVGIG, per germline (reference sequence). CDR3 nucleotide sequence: TGTGCCTGGAGTGGGGTAGCGGGGGATCACGGGGAGCTGTTTTTT. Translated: CAWSGVAGDHGELFF.

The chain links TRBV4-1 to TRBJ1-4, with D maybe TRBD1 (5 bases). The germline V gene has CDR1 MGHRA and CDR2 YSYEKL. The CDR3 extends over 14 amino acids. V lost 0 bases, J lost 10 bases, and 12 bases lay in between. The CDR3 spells CASSQDQSQGKLFF. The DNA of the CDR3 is TGCGCCAGCAGCCAAGATCAGAGCCAGGGAAAACTGTTTTTT.

The chain's CDR3 is CAWALRTEQYF. For the CDR3, the DNA is TGTGCCTGGGCATTGCGTACCGAGCAGTACTTC. The chain employs TRBV30 and TRBJ2-7; D ambiguous. V lost 5 bases and J 6 bases, leaving 11 bases between the germline ends. This CDR3 spans 11 amino acids. Germline assignment: CDR1 GTSNPN and CDR2 SVGIG (reference sequence).

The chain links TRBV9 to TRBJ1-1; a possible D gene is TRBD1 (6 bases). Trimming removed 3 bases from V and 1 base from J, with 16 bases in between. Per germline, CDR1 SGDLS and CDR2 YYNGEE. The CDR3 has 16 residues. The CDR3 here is CASSAQVRGGNTEAFF. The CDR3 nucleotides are TGTGCCAGCAGCGCACAAGTCAGGGGAGGGAACACTGAAGCTTTCTTT. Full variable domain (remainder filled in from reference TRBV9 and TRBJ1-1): DSGVTQTPKHLITATGQRVTLRCSPRSGDLSVYWYQQSLDQGLQFLIQYYNGEERAKGNILERFSAQQFPDLHSELNLSSLELGDSALYFCASSAQVRGGNTEAFFGQGTRLTVV.

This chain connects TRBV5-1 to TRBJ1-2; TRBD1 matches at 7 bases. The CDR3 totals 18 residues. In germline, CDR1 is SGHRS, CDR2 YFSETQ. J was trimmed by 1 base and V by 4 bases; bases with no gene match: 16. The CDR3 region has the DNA TGCGCCAGCAGCGGAAGACAGGGCCAAGGATCAATTAACTATGGCTACACCTTC. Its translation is CASSGRQGQGSINYGYTF.

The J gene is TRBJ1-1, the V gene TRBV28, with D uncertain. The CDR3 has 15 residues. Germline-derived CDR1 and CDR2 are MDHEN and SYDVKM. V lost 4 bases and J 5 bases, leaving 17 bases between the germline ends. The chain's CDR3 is CASSYRARMGTEAFF. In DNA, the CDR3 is TGTGCCAGCAGTTATCGGGCCCGAATGGGGACTGAAGCTTTCTTT.

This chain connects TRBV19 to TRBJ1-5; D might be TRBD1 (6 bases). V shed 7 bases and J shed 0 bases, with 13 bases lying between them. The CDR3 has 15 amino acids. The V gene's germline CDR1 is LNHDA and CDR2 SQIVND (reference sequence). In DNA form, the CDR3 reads TGTGCCAGTACCGTGACAGGAGATAGCAATCAGCCCCAGCATTTT. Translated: CASTVTGDSNQPQHF. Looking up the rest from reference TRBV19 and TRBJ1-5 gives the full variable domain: DGGITQSPKYLFRKEGQNVTLSCEQNLNHDAMYWYRQDPGQGLRLIYYSQIVNDFQKGDIAEGYSVSREKKESFPLTVTSAQKNPTAFYLCASTVTGDSNQPQHFGDGTRLSIL.

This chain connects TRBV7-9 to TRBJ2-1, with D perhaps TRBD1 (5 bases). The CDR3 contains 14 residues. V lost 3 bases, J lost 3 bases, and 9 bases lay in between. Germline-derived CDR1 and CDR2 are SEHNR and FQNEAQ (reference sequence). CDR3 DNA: TGTGCCAGCAGCTTCTTGACAGACTACAATGAGCAGTTCTTC. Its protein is CASSFLTDYNEQFF. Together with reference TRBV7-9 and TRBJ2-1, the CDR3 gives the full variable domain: DTGVSQNPRHKITKRGQNVTFRCDPISEHNRLYWYRQTLGQGPEFLTYFQNEAQLEKSRLLSDRFSAERPKGSFSTLEIQRTEQGDSAMYLCASSFLTDYNEQFFGPGTRLTVL.

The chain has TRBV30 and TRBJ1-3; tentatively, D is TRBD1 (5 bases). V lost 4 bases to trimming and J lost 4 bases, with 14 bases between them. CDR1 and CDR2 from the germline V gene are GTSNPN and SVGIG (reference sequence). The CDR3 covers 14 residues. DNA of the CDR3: TGTGCCTGGAAGGGGTTGGAGCTCGGAAACACCATATATTTT. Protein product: CAWKGLELGNTIYF.

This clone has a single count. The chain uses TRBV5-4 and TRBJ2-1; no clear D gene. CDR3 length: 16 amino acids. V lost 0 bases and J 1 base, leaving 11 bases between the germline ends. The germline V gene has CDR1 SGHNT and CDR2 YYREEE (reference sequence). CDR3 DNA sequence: TGTGCCAGCAGCTTGGAAGTGGGTCGATCCTACAATGAGCAGTTCTTC. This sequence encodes CASSLEVGRSYNEQFF.

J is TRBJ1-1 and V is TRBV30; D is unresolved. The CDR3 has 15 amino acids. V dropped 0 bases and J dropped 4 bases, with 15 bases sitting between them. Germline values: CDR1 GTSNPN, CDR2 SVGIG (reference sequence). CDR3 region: CAWSVPAVPGTEAFF. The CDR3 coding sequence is TGTGCCTGGAGTGTACCGGCAGTCCCGGGCACTGAAGCTTTCTTT.

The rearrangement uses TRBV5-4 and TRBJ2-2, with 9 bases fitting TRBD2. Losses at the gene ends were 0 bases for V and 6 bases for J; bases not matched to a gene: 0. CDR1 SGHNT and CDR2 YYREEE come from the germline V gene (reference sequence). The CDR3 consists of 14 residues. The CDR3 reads CASSLGGGAGELFF. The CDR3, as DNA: TGTGCCAGCAGCTTGGGCGGGGGGGCCGGGGAGCTGTTTTTT.

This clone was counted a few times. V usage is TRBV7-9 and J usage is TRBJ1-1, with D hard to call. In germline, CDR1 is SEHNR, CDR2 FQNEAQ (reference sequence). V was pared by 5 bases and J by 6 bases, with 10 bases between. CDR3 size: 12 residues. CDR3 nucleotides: TGTGCCAGCAGCCTTCAGTGGCCTGAAGCTTTCTTT. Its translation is CASSLQWPEAFF.

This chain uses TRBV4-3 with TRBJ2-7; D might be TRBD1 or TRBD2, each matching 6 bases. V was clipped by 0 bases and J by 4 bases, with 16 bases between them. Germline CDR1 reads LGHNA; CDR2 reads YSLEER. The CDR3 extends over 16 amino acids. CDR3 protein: CASSQDSLGGIYEQYF. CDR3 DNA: TGCGCCAGCAGCCAAGATAGTTTAGGGGGGATTTACGAGCAGTACTTC.

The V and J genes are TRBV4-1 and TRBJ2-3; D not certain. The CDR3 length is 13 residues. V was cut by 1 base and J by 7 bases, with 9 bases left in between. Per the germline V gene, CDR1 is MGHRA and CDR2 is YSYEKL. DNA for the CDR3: TGCGCCAGCAGCCAAGGCCTGGGAAATACGCAGTATTTT. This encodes CASSQGLGNTQYF.

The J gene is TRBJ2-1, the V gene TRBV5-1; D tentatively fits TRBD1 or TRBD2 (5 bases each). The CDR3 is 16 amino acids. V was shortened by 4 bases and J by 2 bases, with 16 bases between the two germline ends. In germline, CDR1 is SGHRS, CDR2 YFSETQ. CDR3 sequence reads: CASSLQGATTYNEQFF. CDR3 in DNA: TGCGCCAGCAGCCTGCAGGGAGCGACCACCTACAATGAGCAGTTCTTC.

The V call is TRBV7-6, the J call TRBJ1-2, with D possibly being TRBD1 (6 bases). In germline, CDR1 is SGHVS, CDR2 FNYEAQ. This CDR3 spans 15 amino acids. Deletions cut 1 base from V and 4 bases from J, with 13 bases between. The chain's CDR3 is CASSLETDRSYGYTF. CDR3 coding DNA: TGTGCCAGCAGCTTAGAAACGGACAGATCCTATGGCTACACCTTC. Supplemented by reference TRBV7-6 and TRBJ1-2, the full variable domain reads GAGVSQSPRYKVTKRGQDVALRCDPISGHVSLYWYRQALGQGPEFLTYFNYEAQQDKSGLPNDRFSAERPEGSISTLTIQRTEQRDSAMYRCASSLETDRSYGYTFGSGTRLTVV.